The text below deals with one T cell receptor beta chain. This sample is drawn from a study of blood T cell repertoires in COVID-19. For the study at large: Acute-phase and convalescent COVID-19 samples originated in the United States, Italy and Spain.

V was pared by 9 bases and J by 4 bases, with 14 bases between. This CDR3 spans 13 amino acids. Germline V gene sequence: CDR1 KGHDR, CDR2 SFDVKD. Measured with immunoSEQ multiplex PCR; TCRdb has only the in-frame clones, and not every one. The sample consists of around 130,000 clones, around 85% of them appearing once. The chain links TRBV24-1 to TRBJ1-1; D may be TRBD1 (6 bases). The TCR originated in a woman aged 50 to 60 who had recovered from COVID-19. The sample taken for sequencing was peripheral blood. The CDR3 sequence: CATLLGGGTEAFF. As DNA, the CDR3 is TGTGCCACCCTCCTTGGGGGCGGCACTGAAGCTTTCTTT.